This T cell receptor (beta chain) was sequenced in a study of blood T cell repertoires in COVID-19. Study-level background: Sources were T cells, B-cell-depleted T cells, or PBMCs; the material itself was cDNA or gDNA.

Profiling relied on immunoSEQ multiplex PCR, and the TCRdb table lists in-frame clones only, not all of them. This table has 220,000 or so clones, 82% appearing once. The V and J ends lost 1 base and 4 bases, in that order; junction bases with no gene match: 1. Germline CDR1 GTSNPN, CDR2 SVGIG (reference sequence). The CDR3 spans 13 residues. With respect to this clone: This CDR3 is also generated by other DNA sequences in the sample.

V usage is TRBV30 and J usage is TRBJ1-5, with 7 bases fitting TRBD1. What was sequenced was peripheral blood. The origin of this receptor is an elderly woman with COVID-19, enrolled during active disease. This chain's CDR3 is CAWSEQGNQPQHF. CDR3 DNA sequence: TGTGCCTGGAGTGAACAGGGGAATCAGCCCCAGCATTTT. Full variable domain (missing parts from reference TRBV30 and TRBJ1-5): SQTIHQWPATLVQPVGSPLSLECTVEGTSNPNLYWYRQAAGRGLQLLFYSVGIGQISSEVPQNLSASRPQDRQFILSSKKLLLSDSGFYLCAWSEQGNQPQHFGDGTRLSIL.